This T cell receptor beta chain was sequenced for a study of T-cell reconstitution after alpha-beta-depleted transplantation in children. Note on this clonotype: Its specificity is unknown. This may stem from a read error, because a much larger clone lies one nucleotide away.

Germline V gives CDR1 SQVTM, CDR2 ANQGSEA. V was trimmed by 6 bases and J by 3 bases, leaving 11 bases between them. The CDR3 consists of 12 residues. Study outcomes and limitations: Newly generated T cells supplied most T-cell counts and diversity one year post-transplant. Expanded clones from the graft, numbering several hundred, reportedly supplied alpha-beta T cells about two months after transplant. Surviving thymic progenitors and recipient T cells were the source of high TCRbeta diversity at day 60 in some patients.

Unique molecular identifiers were incorporated into the prepared TCRbeta library. Each CDR3 protein is one row after TCRdb ran MiXCR on the PCR reads. The sample includes approximately 290,000 distinct CDR3 sequences, around a tenth of them seen just once. The genes are TRBV29-1 and TRBJ2-5; D is ambiguous. Sequenced here: peripheral blood, sampled 180 days after TCRalphabeta/CD19-depleted stem cell transplant. This TCR was recovered from a male patient aged 2 to 9 who had a stem cell transplant for chronic granulomatous disease, so the T cells may come from the graft donor. The DNA of the CDR3 is TGCAGCGTCATACCTGAAAAAGAGACCCAGTACTTC. It translates to CSVIPEKETQYF. The full variable domain, in which reference TRBV29-1 and TRBJ2-5 provide the parts outside the CDR3, is SAVISQKPSRDICQRGTSLTIQCQVDSQVTMMFWYRQQPGQSLTLIATANQGSEATYESGFVIDKFPISRPNLTFSTLTVSNMSPEDSSIYLCSVIPEKETQYFGPGTRLLVL.